A single sample is the source of the 29 T cell receptor beta chains below, sequenced in a study of monozygotic twins with inflammatory bowel disease. Using the 5' RACE reads, TCRdb records one entry per CDR3 protein without DNA. The sample has some 170,000 distinct CDR3 sequences. The sequencing input was blood. These receptors came from a human donor with ulcerative colitis or Crohn's disease, or a healthy co-twin of an affected twin (not recorded which).

The chain uses TRBV28 and TRBJ2-2; TCRdb returns TRBD1, unconfirmable since there is no DNA. CDR3 size: 16 residues. CDR1 and CDR2 from the germline V gene are MDHEN and SYDVKM. The CDR3: CASSKAGTGVTGELFF.

The chain employs TRBV6-2 or TRBV6-3 and TRBJ2-5; without DNA, the TCRdb call of TRBD1 cannot be checked. The CDR3 is 13 amino acids. CDR1 is MNHEY, CDR2 SVGEGT, per germline. CDR3: CASTPESWETQYF.

The V call is TRBV5-1, the J call TRBJ2-1; TCRdb outputs TRBD1, but without DNA this stays unchecked. CDR1 is SGHRS and CDR2 is YFSETQ in the germline V gene. The CDR3 has 14 amino acids. The CDR3 sequence is CASSRQGFYNEQFF.

The genes are TRBV5-1 and TRBJ2-7. CDR1 is SGHRS, CDR2 YFSETQ, per germline. CDR3 length equals 14 residues. This CDR3 reads CASKVGGSSYEQYF.

The chain has TRBV5-4 and TRBJ2-4. Germline CDR1 is SGHNT and CDR2 is YYREEE (reference sequence). CDR3 size: 13 residues. The CDR3 here is CASSLTSSNIQYF.

This chain links TRBV24-1 with TRBJ2-3; TCRdb's D call of TRBD1 is untestable without DNA. Germline CDR1 and CDR2: KGHDR and SFDVKD. The CDR3 covers 13 residues. The CDR3 protein is CATSAGFTDTQYF.

This chain links TRBV20-1 with TRBJ2-2; the TCRdb D gene call, TRBD2, has no DNA to confirm it. CDR1 and CDR2 from the germline V gene are DFQATT and SNEGSKA (reference sequence). The CDR3 runs 14 residues. The CDR3 reads CSASFRGGSGELFF.

The chain joins TRBV6-2 or TRBV6-3 to TRBJ2-4; the D call from TCRdb, TRBD1, cannot be confirmed without DNA. Germline V gives CDR1 MNHEY, CDR2 SVGEGT. This CDR3 is 11 amino acids long. This chain's CDR3 is CASSDGQIYNF.

This chain links TRBV5-4 with TRBJ2-7; the D call from TCRdb, TRBD1, cannot be confirmed without DNA. This CDR3 contains 15 residues. The V gene's germline CDR1 is SGHNT and CDR2 YYREEE (reference sequence). The CDR3 loop is CASSPGQGELYEQYF. Drawing the rest from reference TRBV5-4 and TRBJ2-7, the complete variable domain is ETGVTQSPTHLIKTRGQQVTLRCSSQSGHNTVSWYQQALGQGPQFIFQYYREEENGRGNFPPRFSGLQFPNYSSELNVNALELDDSALYLCASSPGQGELYEQYFGPGTRLTVT.

The chain carries TRBV7-6 and TRBJ2-1. In germline, CDR1 is SGHVS, CDR2 FNYEAQ. This CDR3 spans 16 amino acids. The CDR3 protein is CASSPRRLEVISEQFF.

The chain carries TRBV10-3 and TRBJ2-2; absent DNA, TCRdb's TRBD1 call cannot be checked. The CDR3 extends over 14 amino acids. The germline V gene has CDR1 ENHRY and CDR2 SYGVKD. This CDR3 is CAISDRGDTGELFF.

The rearrangement joins TRBV5-1 to TRBJ1-6; lacking DNA, the TRBD1 call made by TCRdb goes unchecked. Germline V CDR1 and CDR2: SGHRS, YFSETQ. This CDR3 contains 17 residues. CDR3 sequence reads: CASSLAGPDRNNSPLHF.

The V and J genes are TRBV5-1 and TRBJ2-5; there is no DNA to check the TCRdb D call of TRBD2. There are 15 residues in the CDR3. Germline V lookup: CDR1 SGHRS, CDR2 YFSETQ. The CDR3 region is CASSLVGQYEETQYF.

The J gene is TRBJ2-5, the V gene TRBV11-2. Germline V lookup: CDR1 SGHAT, CDR2 FQNNGV. The CDR3 is 20 residues long. CDR3: CASTTLGIYYPRRYQETQYF.

The chain links TRBV5-1 to TRBJ2-4; TCRdb's D call of TRBD1 is untestable without DNA. The CDR3 has 15 amino acids. The germline V gene has CDR1 SGHRS and CDR2 YFSETQ. The chain's CDR3 is CASSSSPGQLDMQYF.

The chain is built from TRBV9 and TRBJ2-7; there is no DNA to check the TCRdb D call of TRBD1. This CDR3 has 14 amino acids. Germline V lookup: CDR1 SGDLS, CDR2 YYNGEE. CDR3 in amino acids: CASSSRQGDGEQYF.

V is TRBV10-3 and J is TRBJ2-5; TCRdb calls TRBD2, which cannot be checked without DNA. The CDR3 totals 13 residues. Looked up from germline, CDR1 is ENHRY and CDR2 is SYGVKD. CDR3 sequence reads: CAISESEDLLRYF.

V gene TRBV5-1 combines with J gene TRBJ2-1; TCRdb's D call, TRBD1, is unchecked because there is no DNA. Germline V gives CDR1 SGHRS, CDR2 YFSETQ. The CDR3 length is 15 residues. Here the CDR3 reads CASSQTGGIYNEQFF.

This rearrangement joins TRBV7-2 to TRBJ2-3; with no DNA, the TCRdb D assignment of TRBD1 cannot be verified. Germline V gives CDR1 SGHTA, CDR2 FQGNSA. CDR3 length: 16 amino acids. CDR3 in amino acids: CASSTTTGTGSDTQYF.

The rearrangement links TRBV3-1 to TRBJ2-3. The V gene's germline CDR1 is LGHDT and CDR2 YNNKEL (reference sequence). This CDR3 has 15 residues. The CDR3 sequence: CASSQDIGYTDTQYF.

The rearrangement uses TRBV5-1 and TRBJ2-5. The CDR3 extends over 13 amino acids. Germline CDR1 SGHRS, CDR2 YFSETQ. The CDR3 sequence: CASSLRLQETQYF. The whole variable domain, remainder taken from reference TRBV5-1 and TRBJ2-5, is KAGVTQTPRYLIKTRGQQVTLSCSPISGHRSVSWYQQTPGQGLQFLFEYFSETQRNKGNFPGRFSGRQFSNSRSEMNVSTLELGDSALYLCASSLRLQETQYFGPGTRLLVL.

The CDR3 is CASSDGPLAKNIQYF. This sequence joins TRBV5-1 and TRBJ2-4; TCRdb reports TRBD1, a call that lacks DNA to check it against. Germline V gene lookup returns CDR1 SGHRS and CDR2 YFSETQ. The CDR3 is 15 residues long.

The chain uses TRBV6-5 and TRBJ1-2; as DNA is missing, the TRBD1 call by TCRdb cannot be tested. There are 16 residues in the CDR3. Germline V gene sequence: CDR1 MNHEY, CDR2 SVGAGI. The CDR3 sequence: CASSSQPGTGGYGYTF.

This chain joins TRBV15 and TRBJ1-4; the D call from TCRdb, TRBD1, cannot be confirmed without DNA. The length of the CDR3 is 16 residues. CDR1 is LNHNV, CDR2 YYDKDF, per germline (reference sequence). CDR3 sequence reads: CATSRDPGESNEKLFF.

The chain's CDR3 is CASSKFFGQRNEKLFF. The genes are TRBV7-9 and TRBJ1-4. This CDR3 region has 16 residues. Germline-derived CDR1 and CDR2 are SEHNR and FQNEAQ (reference sequence).

The chain uses TRBV5-5 and TRBJ1-2. Germline V gene lookup returns CDR1 SGHKS and CDR2 YYEKEE (reference sequence). The CDR3 spans 13 residues. Here the CDR3 reads CASSWTQKSGYTF.

The J gene is TRBJ2-7, the V gene TRBV3-1. Germline CDR1 is LGHDT and CDR2 is YNNKEL (reference sequence). The CDR3 totals 14 residues. The CDR3 is CASSPQSNSYEQYF.

The chain is built from TRBV5-1 and TRBJ2-1; no DNA is available, so the TRBD1 call from TCRdb remains unchecked. This CDR3 is built from 14 residues. Looked up from germline, CDR1 is SGHRS and CDR2 is YFSETQ. The CDR3 sequence: CASRVGADYNEQFF.

This rearrangement joins TRBV5-1 to TRBJ2-7. The CDR3 loop spans 14 amino acids. CDR1 is SGHRS and CDR2 is YFSETQ in the germline V gene. This CDR3 reads CASSLAANYYEQYF.